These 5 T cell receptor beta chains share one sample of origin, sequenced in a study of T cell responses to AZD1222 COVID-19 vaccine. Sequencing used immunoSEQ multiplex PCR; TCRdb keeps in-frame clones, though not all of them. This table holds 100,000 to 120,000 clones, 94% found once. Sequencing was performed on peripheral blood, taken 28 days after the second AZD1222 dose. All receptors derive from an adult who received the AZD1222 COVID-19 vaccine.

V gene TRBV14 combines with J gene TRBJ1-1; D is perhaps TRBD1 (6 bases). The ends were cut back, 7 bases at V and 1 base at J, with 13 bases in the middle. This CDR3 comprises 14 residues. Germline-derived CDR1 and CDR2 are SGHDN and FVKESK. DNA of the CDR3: TGTGCCAGCAACCACAGGGAGGCGAACACTGAAGCTTTCTTT. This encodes CASNHREANTEAFF.

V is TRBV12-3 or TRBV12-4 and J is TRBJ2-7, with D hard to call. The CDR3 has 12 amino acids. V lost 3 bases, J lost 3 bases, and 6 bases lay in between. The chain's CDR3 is CASSFFVYEQYF. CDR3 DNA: TGTGCCAGCAGTTTTTTTGTCTACGAGCAGTACTTC.

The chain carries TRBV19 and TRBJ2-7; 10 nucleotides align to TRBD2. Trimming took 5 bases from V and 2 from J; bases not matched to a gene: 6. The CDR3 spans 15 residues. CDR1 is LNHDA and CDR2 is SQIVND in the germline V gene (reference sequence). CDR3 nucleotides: TGTGCCAGTAGTCCCTCTAGCGGGAGTCCCTACGAGCAGTACTTC. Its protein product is CASSPSSGSPYEQYF.

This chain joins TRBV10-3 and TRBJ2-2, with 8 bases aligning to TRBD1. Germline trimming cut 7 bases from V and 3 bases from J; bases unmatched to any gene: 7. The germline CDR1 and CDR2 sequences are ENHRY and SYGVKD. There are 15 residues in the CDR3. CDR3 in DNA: TGTGCCATCACCAGGGGGCCGTGGCACACCGGGGAGCTGTTTTTT. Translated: CAITRGPWHTGELFF.

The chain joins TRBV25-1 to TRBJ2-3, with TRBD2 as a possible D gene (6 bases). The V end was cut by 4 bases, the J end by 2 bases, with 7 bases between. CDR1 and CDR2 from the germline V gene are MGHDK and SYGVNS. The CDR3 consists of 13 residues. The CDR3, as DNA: TGTGCCAGCAGTGTAGCGGACACAGATACGCAGTATTTT. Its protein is CASSVADTDTQYF.